This TCR beta chain comes out of a study of T cell responses to AZD1222 COVID-19 vaccine. Study summary: Second doses were pooled across both intervals (about 4 or about 12 weeks). Study results and caveats: The sample set comprised mostly white British donors with more females, and clonal diversity was possibly underestimated.

As regards this clone: Its target is unknown.

Assay: immunoSEQ multiplex PCR; the TCRdb copy retains only in-frame clones and omits some. The data show 80,000 to 100,000 clones, around 89% seen once. Here the sequenced sample was peripheral blood, taken on day 0 of AZD1222 vaccination. The TCR was taken from an adult in good health.

CDR3 protein: CASSPSRPSNQPQHF. The DNA of the CDR3 is TGTGCCAGCTCACCAAGCAGACCGAGCAATCAGCCCCAGCATTTT. The gene calls are TRBV18 and TRBJ1-5; D not resolved. The length of the CDR3 is 15 residues. Deletions cut 2 bases from V and 1 base from J, with 9 bases between. CDR1 and CDR2 from the germline V gene are KGHSH and LQKENI.